This record covers a single TCR beta chain. The target antigen is unknown. One end of the junction does not line up with germline, which may come from a read error. This specimen belongs to a study of cytomegalovirus exposure and HLA in healthy donors. General study results and limits: There were some V segments, including TRBV6-2 and TRBV6-3, excluded as indistinguishable. By a later analysis, the bulk of CMV-associated TCR beta chains appeared HLA-restricted.

Germline V lookup: CDR1 DFQATT, CDR2 SNEGSKA (reference sequence). The CDR3 consists of 10 residues. A multiplex PCR was run with 60 Vbeta primers and 13 Jbeta primers. Per the authors' pipeline: Unique TCR beta chains numbered roughly 80 million in a later analysis, with about 9.9 million shared. Produced via immunoSEQ multiplex PCR; TCRdb's table is partial and in-frame only. V, J and clone size are taken as reported in that table, and D and trimming were inferred from the DNA itself. The data show 65,000 to 80,000 clones, around 70% seen once. The TCR sequence derives from a man aged 40-49 years in good health and CMV-seropositive. Sequencing was done on a sample of PBMCs. The chain has TRBV20-1 and TRBJ1-6, with no clear D. The CDR3 nucleotides read TGCAGTGCTAGAGACGGGATGACCCGCTTT. Its protein product is CSARDGMTRF.